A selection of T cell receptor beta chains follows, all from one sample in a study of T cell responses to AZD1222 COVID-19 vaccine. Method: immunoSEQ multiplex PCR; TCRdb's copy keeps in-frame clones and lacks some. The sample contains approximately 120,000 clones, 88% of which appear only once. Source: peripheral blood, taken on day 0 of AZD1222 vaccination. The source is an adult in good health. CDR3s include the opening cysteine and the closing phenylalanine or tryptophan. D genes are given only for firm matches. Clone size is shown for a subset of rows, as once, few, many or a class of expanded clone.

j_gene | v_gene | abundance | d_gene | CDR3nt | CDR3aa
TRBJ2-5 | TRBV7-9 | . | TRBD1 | TGTGCCAGCAGCAGAACCGGGACAGGGGGCCGGGAGACCCAGTACTTC | CASSRTGTGGRETQYF
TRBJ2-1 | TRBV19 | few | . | TGTGCCAGTAGTCCACGTTCGCTAACCTACAATGAGCAGTTCTTC | CASSPRSLTYNEQFF
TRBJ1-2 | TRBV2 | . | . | TGTGCCAGCACCCTAGCTTGGTGGCAGGGTGCTAGTGGCTACACCTTC | CASTLAWWQGASGYTF
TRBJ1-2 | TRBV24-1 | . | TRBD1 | TGTGCCACCAGTGACCGTGACCCCTCTCCGGGACAGGGGCTCTATGGCTACACCTTC | CATSDRDPSPGQGLYGYTF
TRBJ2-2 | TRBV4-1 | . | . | TGCGCCAGCAGCCAAGATCTTGGGGATCAGAACACCGGGGAGCTGTTTTTT | CASSQDLGDQNTGELFF
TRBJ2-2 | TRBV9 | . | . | TGTGCCAGCAGCCCGTCGGGGGAGGCGAACACCGGGGAGCTGTTTTTT | CASSPSGEANTGELFF
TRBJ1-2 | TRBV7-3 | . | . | TGTGCCAGCAGCCTTCCGGGGGCCTATGGCTACACCTTC | CASSLPGAYGYTF
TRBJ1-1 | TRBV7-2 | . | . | TGTGCCAGCAGCTTAGTCCTCCTGAACACTGAAGCTTTCTTT | CASSLVLLNTEAFF
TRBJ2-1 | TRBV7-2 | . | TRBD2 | TGTGCCAGCAGCCCACAAGCGGGAGGGCCCAATGAGCAGTTCTTC | CASSPQAGGPNEQFF
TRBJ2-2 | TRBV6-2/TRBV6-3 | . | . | TGTGCCAGCAGTTACAGATCTGGGAACACCGGGGAGCTGTTTTTT | CASSYRSGNTGELFF
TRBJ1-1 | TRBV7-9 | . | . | TGTGCCAGCAGCTTAGTCCAGTCAGGCGTAGGTAACACTGAAGCTTTCTTT | CASSLVQSGVGNTEAFF
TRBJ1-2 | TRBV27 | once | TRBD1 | TGTGCCAGCAGGCTGACAGGGGTGAAAGGCTACACCTTC | CASRLTGVKGYTF
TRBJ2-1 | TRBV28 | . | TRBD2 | TGTGCCAGCCGAGCTAGCGGTGACAATGAGCAGTTCTTC | CASRASGDNEQFF
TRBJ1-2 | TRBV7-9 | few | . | TGTGCCAGCAGCTTAGGGCAGGCCACTAACTATGGCTACACCTTC | CASSLGQATNYGYTF
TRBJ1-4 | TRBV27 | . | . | TGTGCCAGCAGTTTAAGAGAGCAGGAAAAACTGTTTTTT | CASSLREQEKLFF
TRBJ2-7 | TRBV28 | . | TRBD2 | TGTGCCAGCAGTTTTATCGGGACTAGCGGGAGGGCCTCCTACGAGCAGTACTTC | CASSFIGTSGRASYEQYF
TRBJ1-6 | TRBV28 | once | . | TGTGCCAGCAGGGTCTTTTATAATTCACCCCTCCACTTT | CASRVFYNSPLHF
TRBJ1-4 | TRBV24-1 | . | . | TGTGCCACCAGTGATCCCACGGGACCGAGGCCGGAAAAACTGTTTTTT | CATSDPTGPRPEKLFF
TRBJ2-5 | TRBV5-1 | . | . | TGCGCCAGCAGCCTTGGAAGGGGGGGAGAGACCCAGTACTTC | CASSLGRGGETQYF
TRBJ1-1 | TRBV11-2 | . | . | TGTGCCAGCAGCTTAGGACAGATCACTGAAGCTTTCTTT | CASSLGQITEAFF
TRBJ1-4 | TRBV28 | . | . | TGTGCCAGCAGGCGGATTGGGGGTGATAATGAAAAACTGTTTTTT | CASRRIGGDNEKLFF
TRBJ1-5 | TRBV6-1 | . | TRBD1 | TGTGCCAGCAGTGAAATGATGGGACAGGGGGCTTTCCAGCCCCAGCATTTT | CASSEMMGQGAFQPQHF
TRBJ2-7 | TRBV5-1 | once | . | TGCGCCAGCAGCTTTAACCCCAGCTCCCGGGGTCAGGGGATCCTCTACGAGCAGTACTTC | CASSFNPSSRGQGILYEQYF
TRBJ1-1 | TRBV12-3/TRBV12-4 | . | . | TGTGCCAGCAGTTTAGCAGGCGACACTGAAGCTTTCTTT | CASSLAGDTEAFF
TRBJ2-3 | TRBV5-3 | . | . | TGTGCCAGAAGCAGGGCCGGGGATTCTAGCACAGATACGCAGTATTTT | CARSRAGDSSTDTQYF
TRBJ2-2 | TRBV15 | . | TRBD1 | TGTGCCACCAGCAGGGACAGGGGTGGTACCGGGGAGCTGTTTTTT | CATSRDRGGTGELFF
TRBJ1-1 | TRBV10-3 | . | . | TGTGCCATCTCCGACGGATTGAACACTGAAGCTTTCTTT | CAISDGLNTEAFF
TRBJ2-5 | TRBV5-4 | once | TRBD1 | TGTGCCAGCAGTCCCCTAGAGGGGGCGAGAGAGACCCAGTACTTC | CASSPLEGARETQYF
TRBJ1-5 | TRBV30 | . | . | TGTGCCTGGAGTGTGGGGGGACGACAGCCCCAGCATTTT | CAWSVGGRQPQHF
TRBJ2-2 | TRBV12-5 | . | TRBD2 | TGTGCTAGTGGTTTGGTAGCGGGGCACGGGGAGCTGTTTTTT | CASGLVAGHGELFF
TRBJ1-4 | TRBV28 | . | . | TGTGCCAGCAGTTTCTACCGGGGGGCAACTAATGAAAAACTGTTTTTT | CASSFYRGATNEKLFF
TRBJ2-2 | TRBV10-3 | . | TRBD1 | TGTGCCATCAGTGAGGTGGGACAGGGAGTCGCCGGGGAGCTGTTTTTT | CAISEVGQGVAGELFF